This TCR beta chain was obtained from a study of blood T cell repertoires in COVID-19. Libraries were prepared by immunoSEQ multiplex PCR; TCRdb keeps only in-frame clonotypes and omits some of them. The table lists some 70,000 clones, more than 70% of them singletons. This clonotype was obtained from a man aged 50 to 59 with active COVID-19. Sequencing was performed on peripheral blood.

The CDR3: CSVVPRQGSGEQYF. In nucleotides, the CDR3 is TGCAGCGTTGTCCCCCGACAGGGATCAGGGGAGCAGTACTTC. The chain combines TRBV29-1 with TRBJ2-7; 7 bases align to TRBD1. Per the germline V gene, CDR1 is SQVTM and CDR2 is ANQGSEA. The CDR3 spans 14 residues. Unmatched junction bases numbered 13, after V lost 4 bases and J lost 7 bases.